Below are 18 T cell receptor beta chains sequenced from a single sample in a study of T cell responses to AZD1222 COVID-19 vaccine. Only in-frame clones appear in the TCRdb table, and some are missing; sequencing was by immunoSEQ multiplex PCR. The sample comprises hundreds of thousands of clones, about 92% of which are singletons, and around 1% rests with the top ten. Material: peripheral blood, obtained on day 0 of MenACWY control vaccination. Every receptor here comes from an adult in good health.

This chain joins TRBV5-8 and TRBJ1-5; D is ambiguous. The CDR3 has 11 amino acids. Germline lookup yields CDR1 SGHTS and CDR2 YDEGEE. V shed 3 bases and J shed 7 bases, with 5 bases lying between them. The CDR3 region has the DNA TGTGCCAGCAGCTATATACAGCCCCAGCATTTT. Its protein product is CASSYIQPQHF. Full variable domain (missing parts from reference TRBV5-8 and TRBJ1-5): EAGVTQSPTHLIKTRGQQATLRCSPISGHTSVYWYQQALGLGLQFLLWYDEGEERNRGNFPPRFSGRQFPNYSSELNVNALELEDSALYLCASSYIQPQHFGDGTRLSIL.

The chain uses TRBV28 and TRBJ1-6; D unclear. Germline V gene lookup returns CDR1 MDHEN and CDR2 SYDVKM. The length of the CDR3 is 13 residues. V was shortened by 8 bases and J by 7 bases, with 12 bases between the two germline ends. The CDR3, as DNA: TGTGCCAGCGGGCCGCGCAGCAATTCACCCCTCCACTTT. This translates into CASGPRSNSPLHF.

The V call is TRBV6-5, the J call TRBJ1-1; D might be TRBD1 (5 bases). The germline CDR1 and CDR2 sequences are MNHEY and SVGAGI. V gave up 4 bases and J gave up 5 bases, with 14 bases separating them. CDR3 length: 14 amino acids. CDR3 amino acids: CASSSLGGGTEAFF. CDR3 nucleotides: TGTGCCAGCAGTTCCCTGGGGGGTGGGACTGAAGCTTTCTTT.

This chain links TRBV9 with TRBJ1-6; weak D call: TRBD1 (6 bases). Germline assignment: CDR1 SGDLS and CDR2 YYNGEE. The CDR3 is 13 residues long. V was trimmed by 3 bases and J by 6 bases, leaving 7 bases between them. This CDR3 reads CASSETGNSPLHF. CDR3 in DNA: TGTGCCAGCAGCGAGACAGGTAATTCACCCCTCCACTTT.

J is TRBJ1-4 and V is TRBV11-2, with D perhaps TRBD1 (5 bases). V shed 6 bases and J shed 8 bases, with 16 bases lying between them. Germline loops: CDR1 SGHAT, CDR2 FQNNGV. There are 14 residues in the CDR3. The CDR3 DNA is TGTGCCAGCAGTCCTGACAGTAGAAGCGAAAAACTGTTTTTT. Translation gives CASSPDSRSEKLFF.

CDR3 bases: TGTGCCTGGAGTAGCCAGAATAATTCACCCCTCCACTTT. As protein: CAWSSQNNSPLHF. The rearrangement links TRBV30 to TRBJ1-6; D uncertain. Trimming took 2 bases from V and 5 from J, leaving 7 bases between them. The length of the CDR3 is 13 residues. Germline loops: CDR1 GTSNPN, CDR2 SVGIG (reference sequence). Based on the CDR3 plus reference TRBV30 and TRBJ1-6, the full variable domain is SQTIHQWPATLVQPVGSPLSLECTVEGTSNPNLYWYRQAAGRGLQLLFYSVGIGQISSEVPQNLSASRPQDRQFILSSKKLLLSDSGFYLCAWSSQNNSPLHFGNGTRLTVT.

This clone was observed a single time. This chain uses TRBV7-2 with TRBJ2-3; no reliable D call. The ends were cut back, 5 bases at V and 4 bases at J, with 4 bases in the middle. This CDR3 spans 11 amino acids. Germline V lookup: CDR1 SGHTA, CDR2 FQGNSA. Written as DNA, the CDR3 is TGTGCCAGCAGCCGAGCAGATACGCAGTATTTT. It encodes CASSRADTQYF.

This clone was detected a few times. The V and J genes are TRBV7-8 and TRBJ2-7; TRBD1 matches at 7 bases. CDR1 is SGHVS, CDR2 FQNEAQ, per germline. The CDR3 loop spans 15 amino acids. The ends lost 3 bases at V and 3 bases at J; junction bases unmatched: 8. The CDR3 nucleotides are TGTGCCAGCAGCTTGACAGGGCTCTCCAGCTACGAGCAGTACTTC. Encoded protein: CASSLTGLSSYEQYF.

The chain joins TRBV28 to TRBJ2-1; 7 bases are shared with TRBD1. Per the germline V gene, CDR1 is MDHEN and CDR2 is SYDVKM. J lost 7 bases, V lost 10 bases, and 16 bases had no gene match. The CDR3 has 15 amino acids. The CDR3 region has the DNA TGTGCCACCCATAGACAGGGAGTGAGGGGGAATGAGCAGTTCTTC. Translated, it gives CATHRQGVRGNEQFF.

The chain carries TRBV5-1 and TRBJ1-4; no clear D gene. CDR3 length: 17 residues. Per the germline V gene, CDR1 is SGHRS and CDR2 is YFSETQ. V lost 0 bases, J lost 5 bases, and 17 bases lay in between. The CDR3 region has the DNA TGCGCCAGCAGCTTGGGTGCATCTTTCTCCGGGAATGAAAAACTGTTTTTT. This encodes CASSLGASFSGNEKLFF.

The V gene is TRBV7-2, the J gene TRBJ2-6, with D unresolved. Trimming shortened V by 5 bases and J by 0 bases, and 14 bases separated the two germline ends. The CDR3 length is 17 residues. CDR1 and CDR2 (germline): SGHTA, FQGNSA. DNA for the CDR3: TGTGCCAGCAGCCCGGTCCCTATCCCCTCTGGGGCCAACGTCCTGACTTTC. This translates into CASSPVPIPSGANVLTF.

The chain combines TRBV6-5 with TRBJ1-4; 8 bases map to TRBD1. The CDR3 is made up of 14 amino acids. With 6 bases clipped from V and 7 bases from J, the junction kept 7 bases outside the gene matches. From germline, CDR1 is MNHEY and CDR2 SVGAGI. CDR3 in DNA: TGTGCCAGCAGGCGGACAGGGCGGGCTGAAAAACTGTTTTTT. Residues: CASRRTGRAEKLFF.

About this clone: The germline gene is not matched at one end of the junction; a read error may be the cause. The chain has TRBV6-6 and TRBJ1-2; D is unclear. The germline V gene encodes CDR1 MNHNY and CDR2 SVGAGI (reference sequence). The CDR3 is 12 amino acids. The CDR3 spells CASSYSREWPRF. The CDR3, as DNA: TGTGCCAGCAGTTACTCGAGAGAGTGGCCACGCTTC.

The chain is built from TRBV10-3 and TRBJ1-4; unclear D gene. Germline-derived CDR1 and CDR2 are ENHRY and SYGVKD. V lost 0 bases and J 8 bases, leaving 16 bases between the germline ends. This CDR3 contains 16 residues. This CDR3 is CAISESFVNSAEKLFF. The CDR3 DNA follows: TGTGCCATCAGTGAGTCCTTCGTGAATTCGGCGGAAAAACTGTTTTTT.

The chain has TRBV7-2 and TRBJ1-1, with 7 nucleotides matching TRBD1. CDR3 length: 15 residues. V was clipped by 3 bases and J by 0 bases; unmatched bases: 4. Germline V lookup: CDR1 SGHTA, CDR2 FQGNSA. In DNA, the CDR3 is TGTGCCAGCAGCTTCATGACAGGGATGAACACTGAAGCTTTCTTT. Translated: CASSFMTGMNTEAFF.

The chain employs TRBV4-2 and TRBJ2-7; the D is unclear. Trimming removed 1 base from V and 2 bases from J, with 6 bases in between. This CDR3 is built from 13 residues. CDR1 and CDR2 (germline): LGHNA, YNFKEQ. CDR3 sequence reads: CASSQGLPYEQYF. CDR3 bases: TGTGCCAGCAGCCAAGGTCTTCCCTACGAGCAGTACTTC.

This chain connects TRBV11-3 to TRBJ2-7; 9 bases are shared with TRBD1. Germline CDR1 reads SGHNT; CDR2 reads YENEEA. The CDR3 covers 16 residues. Trimming took 4 bases from V and 3 from J; bases not matched to a gene: 10. The DNA of the CDR3 is TGTGCCAGCAGCTGGGGAGGTGGGACAGGGAACTACGAGCAGTACTTC. It encodes CASSWGGGTGNYEQYF.

The CDR3 DNA follows: TGTGCCAGCAGCCAAGACGGGACCACTGCTAGCACAGATACGCAGTATTTT. Translation: CASSQDGTTASTDTQYF. The chain couples TRBV3-1 (or the pseudogene TRBV3-2) to TRBJ2-3; D could derive from TRBD1 or TRBD2 (5 bases each). Looked up from germline, CDR1 is LGHDT and CDR2 is YNNKEL (reference sequence). The V end lost 0 bases, the J end lost 0 bases, and 13 bases lay between the germline ends. The CDR3 extends over 17 amino acids.